The present T cell receptor beta chain was sequenced within a study of pediatric ulcerative colitis. General study results and limits: Clonal expansions reduced rectal repertoire diversity in acute severe colitis.

Comment on this clone: What it recognizes is unknown.

Sequencing was at survey level. Only in-frame clones appear in the TCRdb table, and some are missing; sequencing was by immunoSEQ multiplex PCR. This sample has about 64,000 clones, with approximately 87% found just once. The CDR3 covers 14 residues. V lost 6 bases, J lost 8 bases, and 17 bases lay in between. From germline, CDR1 is MRHNA and CDR2 SNTAGT. Ulcerative colitis patients received no immunosuppressive medication before the diagnostic colonoscopy. Blood was drawn at the time of colonoscopy. The material sequenced was blood. The V call is TRBV6-4, the J call TRBJ2-1; D is ambiguous. The sequence was obtained from a boy younger than 18 with severe ulcerative colitis. The CDR3 coding sequence is TGTGCCAGCAGAAGGATGGCTAGTTCCTATGAGCAGTTCTTC. This gives the protein CASRRMASSYEQFF.